These T cell receptor beta chains were read from a single sample in a study of OX40 agonist ivuxolimab in advanced cancers. The repertoire was sequenced with immunoSEQ multiplex PCR; TCRdb's copy has only in-frame clones and lacks some. The table has roughly 130,000 clones, about 93% seen once. The source was CD4+ or CD8+ T cells sorted from blood, collected in a trial of the OX40 agonist ivuxolimab. The receptor set was obtained from an adult with an advanced solid tumor such as melanoma, head and neck, liver or kidney cancer. The CDR3 runs from the conserved cysteine through the conserved F or W. The order of the fields is clone size, V gene, J gene, CDR3 protein. Some rows have no size entry. The others give once, few or many, or a class for an expanded clone.

NA	TRBV5-1	TRBJ1-6	CASSLLRQGYSPLHF
NA	TRBV28	TRBJ2-7	CASSPDARLYEQYF
NA	TRBV5-1	TRBJ2-4	CASGTSSRNIQYF
NA	TRBV7-2	TRBJ1-2	CASSPPGRMSGYTF
once	TRBV18	TRBJ1-1	CASSPQGARMVNTEAFF
NA	TRBV4-1	TRBJ2-7	CASSRLHAYTTYEQYF
NA	TRBV27	TRBJ1-6	CASSLLGSPLYNSPLHF
NA	TRBV19	TRBJ1-1	CASTPAISTTEAFF
NA	TRBV5-6	TRBJ2-5	CASSLRTSQETQYF
once	TRBV21-1	TRBJ1-4	CASSKERSPYNEKLFF
NA	TRBV4-1	TRBJ1-4	CASSQGLSGRYLFF
NA	TRBV27	TRBJ2-2	CASSLSLAGEGELFF
NA	TRBV28	TRBJ2-1	CASTPGTGYYNEQFF
NA	TRBV11-2	TRBJ1-1	CASSLGASTEAFF
NA	TRBV7-2	TRBJ2-2	CASSFLNLASGGELFF
NA	TRBV29-1	TRBJ2-2	CSVGGRRGTGELFF
NA	TRBV5-1	TRBJ2-5	CASSPGLAGWGGETQYF
NA	TRBV4-1	TRBJ2-1	CASRAPGQGMPHNEQFF